This section outlines one TCR beta chain sequence together with its context. This clonotype was recorded at least ten times. It has no known antigen specificity. Base quality data are lacking; no much larger clone is found one base away. The library relied on 5' RACE. Sequencing was carried out with an Illumina MiSeq. Library preparation attached unique molecular identifiers to individual cDNA molecules for quantitative, reproducible TCR counting. The authors' pipeline ran thus. A median of approximately 96,000 TCRs per sample was observed, with a range of about 23,224 to 750,000. V, J and CDR3 annotation of the TCR reads was performed with the Decombinator software suite. For PS versus PT1 abundance plots, all samples were subsampled to the same number of TCRs (28,000). TCRs were defined as expanded if absent before sensitization and observed at least eight times at the 2-week time point. Starting from the raw public reads, TCRdb applied fastp trimming at Q25, assembled clones with MiXCR and retained in-frame beta chains. Identical CDR3 proteins give one entry, which carries the most common genes and DNA. None of the V and J calls come from the authors' own analysis; TCRdb made them. The sample contains some 150,000 distinct CDR3 sequences, over 3.5% of them found a single time. The ten biggest clones cover over 1.2% of the sample.

Unfractionated whole blood was collected in Tempus Blood RNA tubes, and total RNA was extracted from that blood. As TCR sequencing controls, five healthy volunteers were used, with blood taken at day 0, 2 weeks and 6 weeks. The data stem from a study of human T cells and chemical hapten exposure (dated by TCRdb to the early 2020s). Broadly, across the study: The libraries were sequenced as a pool, and the TCR yield per sample differed mostly because of small variations in library volumes within the pool. The study tracked peripheral blood TCR repertoire changes in vivo during primary and secondary sensitization to the hapten diphenylcyclopropenone (DPC) in alopecia patients. Each blood RNA sample was used to sequence both TCR alpha and TCR beta chains. Points the paper makes about the study in general: No change with DPC sensitization was found in the number of TCRs above 1 in 1000 frequency, and no evidence of global repertoire structure alterations was found. Repeated subsampling changed both the strength of the expansion versus patch-test correlation and the threshold at which the correlation became significant.

Counted from cysteine to phenylalanine, this CDR3 has 15 amino acids. CDR3 DNA is the only sequence kept; it has 45 bases, read in frame from the first base. The germline V gene (reference sequence) provides CDR1 SGHAT and CDR2 FQDESV. Relative to germline, V is missing 5 bases and J is missing 2 bases, with 9 bases of the junction outside any gene match. This clonotype was obtained from a female donor in good health. Rearrangement joined TRBV11-1 to TRBJ2-7; the central 7 bases match TRBD1. The base sequence is TGTGCCAGCAGCGAAGAGCAGGGGGATGCCTACGAGCAGTACTTC. Its translation reads: CASSEEQGDAYEQYF. Reference TRBV11-1 and TRBJ2-7 proteins supply the regions before and after the CDR3; the full variable domain is: EAEVAQSPRYKITEKSQAVAFWCDPISGHATLYWYRQILGQGPELLVQFQDESVVDDSQLPKDRFSAERLKGVDSTLKIQPAELGDSAMYLCASSEEQGDAYEQYFGPGTRLTVT.